The sequence of this T cell receptor (beta chain) was determined in a study of response to subunit inactivated influenza vaccine. Study-wide findings and caveats: Authors suggested that a seasonal influenza vaccination recruits few new T cells each time.

Trimming took 0 bases from V and 9 from J; bases not matched to a gene: 7. From germline, CDR1 is LGHNA and CDR2 YSLEER. The CDR3 length is 16 residues. The table lists this clonotype with a few counts. Its target is unknown. Using its own MiXCR run on the RT-PCR reads, TCRdb lists one record per CDR3 protein. The sample has about 650,000 distinct CDR3 sequences, approximately 14% seen once; the top ten hold 11%. The sequenced sample was PBMCs from blood, obtained 11 to 12 days after vaccination. This clonotype was obtained from a man aged 45-65 years who received an inactivated influenza vaccine. J is TRBJ2-1 and V is TRBV4-3; 11 bases match TRBD2. The CDR3 here is CASSQDRLAGGGEQFF. DNA for the CDR3: TGCGCCAGCAGCCAAGATAGGCTAGCGGGGGGAGGTGAGCAGTTCTTC.